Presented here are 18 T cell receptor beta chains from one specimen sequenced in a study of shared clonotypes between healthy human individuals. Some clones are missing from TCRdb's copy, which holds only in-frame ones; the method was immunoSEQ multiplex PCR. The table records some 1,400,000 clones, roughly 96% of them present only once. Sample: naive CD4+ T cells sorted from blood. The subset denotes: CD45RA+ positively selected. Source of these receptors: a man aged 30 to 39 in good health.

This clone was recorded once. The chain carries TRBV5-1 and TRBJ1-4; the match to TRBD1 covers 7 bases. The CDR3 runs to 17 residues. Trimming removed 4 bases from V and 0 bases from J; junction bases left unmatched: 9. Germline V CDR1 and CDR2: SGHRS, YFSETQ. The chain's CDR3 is CASSQRTGAPTNEKLFF. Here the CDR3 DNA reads TGCGCCAGCAGCCAACGGACAGGCGCTCCAACTAATGAAAAACTGTTTTTT.

CDR3 nucleotide sequence: TGTGCCAGCAGTTTGTCGCCAGGAACCTATGGCTACACCTTC. Residues: CASSLSPGTYGYTF. V gene TRBV28 combines with J gene TRBJ1-2; D is unclear. V gave up 3 bases and J gave up 4 bases, with 12 bases separating them. Germline-derived CDR1 and CDR2 are MDHEN and SYDVKM. The CDR3 is 14 amino acids.

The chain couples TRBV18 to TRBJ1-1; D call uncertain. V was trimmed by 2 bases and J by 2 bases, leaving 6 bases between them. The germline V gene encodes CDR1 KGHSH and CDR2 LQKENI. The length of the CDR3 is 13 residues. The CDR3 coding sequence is TGTGCCAGCTCACCAGGGATCAACACTGAAGCTTTCTTT. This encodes CASSPGINTEAFF.

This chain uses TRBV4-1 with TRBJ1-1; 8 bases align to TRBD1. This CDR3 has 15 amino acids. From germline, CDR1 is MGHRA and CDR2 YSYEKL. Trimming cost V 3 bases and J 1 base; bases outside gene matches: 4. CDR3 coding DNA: TGCGCCAGCAGCCATGTCGGGACAGGGAACACTGAAGCTTTCTTT. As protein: CASSHVGTGNTEAFF.

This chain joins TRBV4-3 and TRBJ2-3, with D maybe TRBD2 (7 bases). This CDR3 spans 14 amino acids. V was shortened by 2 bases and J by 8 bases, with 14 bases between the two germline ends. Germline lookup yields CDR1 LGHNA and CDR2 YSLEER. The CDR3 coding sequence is TGCGCCAGCAGCCAAAGTGGGGGGGCCGGTACGCAGTATTTT. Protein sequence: CASSQSGGAGTQYF.

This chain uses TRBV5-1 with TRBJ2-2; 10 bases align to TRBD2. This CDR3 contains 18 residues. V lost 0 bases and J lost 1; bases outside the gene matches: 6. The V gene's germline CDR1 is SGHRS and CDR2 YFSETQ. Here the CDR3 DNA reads TGCGCCAGCAGCTTGGTTACTAGCGGGATAAAGAACACCGGGGAGCTGTTTTTT. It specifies CASSLVTSGIKNTGELFF. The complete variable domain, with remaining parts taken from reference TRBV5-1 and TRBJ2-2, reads KAGVTQTPRYLIKTRGQQVTLSCSPISGHRSVSWYQQTPGQGLQFLFEYFSETQRNKGNFPGRFSGRQFSNSRSEMNVSTLELGDSALYLCASSLVTSGIKNTGELFFGEGSRLTVL.

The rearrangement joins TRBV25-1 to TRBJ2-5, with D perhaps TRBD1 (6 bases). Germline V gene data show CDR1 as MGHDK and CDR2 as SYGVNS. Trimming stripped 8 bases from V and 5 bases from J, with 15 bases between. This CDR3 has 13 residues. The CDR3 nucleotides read TGTGCCAGCGGATCACAGGGTAGGGAGACCCAGTACTTC. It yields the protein CASGSQGRETQYF.

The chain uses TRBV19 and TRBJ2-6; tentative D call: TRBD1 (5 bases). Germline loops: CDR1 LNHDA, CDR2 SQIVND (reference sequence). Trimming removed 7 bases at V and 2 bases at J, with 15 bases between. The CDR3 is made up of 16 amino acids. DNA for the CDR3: TGTGCCAGTACTAAACCCGACAGCCCTGGGGCCAACGTCCTGACTTTC. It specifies CASTKPDSPGANVLTF.

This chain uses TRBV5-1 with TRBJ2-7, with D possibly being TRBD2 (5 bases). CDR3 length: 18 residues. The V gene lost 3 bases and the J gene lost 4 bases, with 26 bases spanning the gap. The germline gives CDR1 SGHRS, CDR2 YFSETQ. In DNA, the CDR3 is TGCGCCAGCAGCTACAAACCCCCTAGTTCGGAACTAGGGTACGAGCAGTACTTC. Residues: CASSYKPPSSELGYEQYF.

CDR3 sequence reads: CASSLDSSRNEQFF. CDR3 nucleotides: TGTGCCAGCAGCTTGGACAGTAGTAGAAATGAGCAGTTCTTC. V and J are TRBV5-4 and TRBJ2-1; D is uncertain. Per the germline V gene, CDR1 is SGHNT and CDR2 is YYREEE (reference sequence). The V end was cut by 0 bases, the J end by 7 bases, with 11 bases between. The CDR3 is 14 residues long.

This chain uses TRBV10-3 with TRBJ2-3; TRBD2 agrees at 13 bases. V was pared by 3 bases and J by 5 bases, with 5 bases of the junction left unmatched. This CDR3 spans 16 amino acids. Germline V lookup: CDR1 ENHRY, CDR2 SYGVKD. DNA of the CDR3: TGTGCCATCAGTGAAGGACTAGCGGGAGCGAGAGATACGCAGTATTTT. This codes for CAISEGLAGARDTQYF.

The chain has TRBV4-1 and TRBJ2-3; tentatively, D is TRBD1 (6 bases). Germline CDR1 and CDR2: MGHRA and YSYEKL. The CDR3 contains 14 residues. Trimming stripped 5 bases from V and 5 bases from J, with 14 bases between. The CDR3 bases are TGCGCCAGCAGCTACCGCCAGGGGATAGATACGCAGTATTTT. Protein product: CASSYRQGIDTQYF.

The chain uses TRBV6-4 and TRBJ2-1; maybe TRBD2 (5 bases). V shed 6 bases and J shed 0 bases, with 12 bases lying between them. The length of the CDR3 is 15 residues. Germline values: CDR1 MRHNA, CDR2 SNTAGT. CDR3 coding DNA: TGTGCCAGCAGCCCCAGCGGTCGCTCCTACAATGAGCAGTTCTTC. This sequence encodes CASSPSGRSYNEQFF.

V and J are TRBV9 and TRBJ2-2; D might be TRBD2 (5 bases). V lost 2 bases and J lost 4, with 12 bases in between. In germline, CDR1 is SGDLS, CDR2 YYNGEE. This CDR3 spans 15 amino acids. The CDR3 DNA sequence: TGTGCCAGCAGCGTTACTAGGGTCGGCACCGGGGAGCTGTTTTTT. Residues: CASSVTRVGTGELFF.

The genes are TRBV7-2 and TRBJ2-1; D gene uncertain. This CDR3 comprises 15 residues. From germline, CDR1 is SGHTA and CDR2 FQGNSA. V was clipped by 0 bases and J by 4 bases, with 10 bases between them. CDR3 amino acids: CASSLAAVEYNEQFF. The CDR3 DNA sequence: TGTGCCAGCAGCTTAGCTGCGGTAGAGTACAATGAGCAGTTCTTC.

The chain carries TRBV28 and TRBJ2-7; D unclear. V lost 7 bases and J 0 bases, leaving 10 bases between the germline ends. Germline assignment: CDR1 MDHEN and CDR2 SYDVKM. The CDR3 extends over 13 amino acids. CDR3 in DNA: TGTGCCAGCATGAAAGGCCACTCCTACGAGCAGTACTTC. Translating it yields CASMKGHSYEQYF. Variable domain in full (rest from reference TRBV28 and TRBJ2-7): DVKVTQSSRYLVKRTGEKVFLECVQDMDHENMFWYRQDPGLGLRLIYFSYDVKMKEKGDIPEGYSVSREKKERFSLILESASTNQTSMYLCASMKGHSYEQYFGPGTRLTVT.

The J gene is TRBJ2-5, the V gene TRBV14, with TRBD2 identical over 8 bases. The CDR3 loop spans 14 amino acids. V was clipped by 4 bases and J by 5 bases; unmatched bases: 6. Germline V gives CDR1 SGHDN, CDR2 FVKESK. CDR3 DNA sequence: TGTGCCAGCAGCCGACAAGCGGGAGATGAGACCCAGTACTTC. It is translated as CASSRQAGDETQYF.

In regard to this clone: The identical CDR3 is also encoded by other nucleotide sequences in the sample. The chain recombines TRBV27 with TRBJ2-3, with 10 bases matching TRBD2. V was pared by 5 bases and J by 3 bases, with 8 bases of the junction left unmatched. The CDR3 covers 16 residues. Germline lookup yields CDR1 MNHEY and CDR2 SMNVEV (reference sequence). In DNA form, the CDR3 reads TGTGCCAGCAGTCCGCGGACTAGCGGAAATACAGATACGCAGTATTTT. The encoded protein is CASSPRTSGNTDTQYF.